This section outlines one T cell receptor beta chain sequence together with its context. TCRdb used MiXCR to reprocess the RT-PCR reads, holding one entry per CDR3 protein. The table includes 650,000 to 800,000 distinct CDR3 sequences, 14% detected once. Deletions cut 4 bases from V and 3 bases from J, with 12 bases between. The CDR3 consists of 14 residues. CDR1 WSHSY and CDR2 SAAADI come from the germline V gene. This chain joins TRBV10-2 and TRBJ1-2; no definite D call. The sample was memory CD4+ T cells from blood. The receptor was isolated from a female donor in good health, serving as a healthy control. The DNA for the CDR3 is TGCGCCAGCAGTGGGCAGGAAAGGGACTATGGCTACACCTTC. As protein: CASSGQERDYGYTF.